This TCR beta chain derives from a study of blood T cells in healthy people across ages. CDR1 and CDR2 (germline): SGHDT, YYEEEE. Trimming removed 3 bases at V and 3 bases at J, with 6 bases between. The CDR3 spans 12 residues. Sample-barcoded 5' priming and a J-beta primer mix drove a second PCR of about 6 to 11 cycles. One entry per CDR3 protein, called by TCRdb with MiXCR from the 5' RACE reads. Counted here are approximately 580,000 distinct CDR3 sequences, 24% occurring once; the ten biggest clones make up approximately 8.7%. In addition, the sample was reused for a study of T cells of mothers and their children.

The sequenced sample consisted of blood. The sequence came from a boy aged 5 to 17 in good health. The chain links TRBV5-6 to TRBJ1-1, with D uncertain. CDR3: CASSWGDTEAFF. CDR3 in DNA: TGTGCCAGCAGCTGGGGAGACACTGAAGCTTTCTTT.